A selection of T cell receptor beta chains follows, all from one sample in a study of shared clonotypes between healthy human individuals. TCRdb's table, derived via immunoSEQ multiplex PCR, lists solely in-frame clones and lacks some. The sample records under 2,000,000 clones, around 96% being singletons. The material sequenced was naive CD8+ T cells sorted from blood. The receptors come from a man aged 18 to 30 in good health. Both conserved end residues are part of each CDR3. D genes are given only for firm matches. Rows may omit the clone size; those that give it use once, few, many or a size class.

d_gene	abundance	j_gene	v_gene	CDR3aa	CDR3nt
.	.	TRBJ2-7	TRBV4-1	CASSQDPRVSYEQYF	TGCGCCAGCAGCCAAGATCCCAGGGTCTCCTACGAGCAGTACTTC
.	.	TRBJ2-2	TRBV19	CASSPFLSGTGELFF	TGTGCCAGTAGCCCCTTCCTTTCTGGCACCGGGGAGCTGTTTTTT
.	.	TRBJ1-1	TRBV25-1	CASSDQTTADTEAFF	TGTGCCAGCAGTGACCAGACGACGGCGGACACTGAAGCTTTCTTT
.	.	TRBJ1-2	TRBV9	CASSPLQGPGGYTF	TGTGCCAGCAGCCCCTTACAGGGACCGGGTGGCTACACCTTC
TRBD1	.	TRBJ2-3	TRBV27	CASSSGPGQGTDTQYF	TGTGCCAGCAGTTCCGGCCCCGGACAGGGCACAGATACGCAGTATTTT
.	.	TRBJ2-7	TRBV5-1	CASSLWEEAYEQYF	TGCGCCAGCAGCTTGTGGGAGGAGGCCTACGAGCAGTACTTC
.	.	TRBJ2-1	TRBV6-5	CASSETFLDYNEQFF	TGTGCCAGCAGCGAGACATTTTTGGACTACAATGAGCAGTTCTTC
TRBD2	.	TRBJ2-7	TRBV4-1	CASTSVAGVGSYEQYF	TGCGCCAGTACCAGTGTAGCGGGAGTAGGTTCCTACGAGCAGTACTTC
TRBD2	.	TRBJ2-7	TRBV6-1	CASSELGWLAESYEQYF	TGTGCCAGCAGTGAATTGGGCTGGCTAGCGGAATCCTACGAGCAGTACTTC
TRBD1	.	TRBJ2-7	TRBV4-2	CASSQDHEGQGAYEQYF	TGTGCCAGCAGCCAAGATCACGAGGGACAGGGGGCCTACGAGCAGTACTTC
.	.	TRBJ1-2	TRBV27	CASSPWTAATNYGYTF	TGTGCCAGCAGCCCGTGGACAGCCGCTACTAACTATGGCTACACCTTC
.	.	TRBJ2-7	TRBV9	CASSVDPDSSYEQYF	TGTGCCAGCAGCGTAGATCCTGACAGCTCCTACGAGCAGTACTTC
TRBD2	.	TRBJ2-7	TRBV6-5	CASSYREGLASYEQYF	TGTGCCAGCAGTTACAGGGAAGGACTAGCGTCTTACGAGCAGTACTTC
.	.	TRBJ2-1	TRBV9	CASSVDPNEQFF	TGTGCCAGCAGCGTAGACCCCAATGAGCAGTTCTTC
.	.	TRBJ2-5	TRBV12-2	CAGRVETQYF	TGTGCAGGGCGAGTAGAGACCCAGTACTTC
.	.	TRBJ2-7	TRBV27	CASSRDRSPGYEQYF	TGTGCCAGCAGTCGAGACCGCTCTCCAGGTTACGAGCAGTACTTC
.	.	TRBJ1-6	TRBV2	CASSDEAGNSPLHF	TGTGCCAGCAGTGATGAGGCGGGGAATTCACCCCTCCACTTT
.	.	TRBJ2-3	TRBV7-8	CASSPLLVGGGSNDTQYF	TGTGCCAGCAGCCCATTATTGGTTGGCGGGGGCTCAAACGATACGCAGTATTTT
TRBD2	once	TRBJ2-1	TRBV6-1	CASSRRGVAEQFF	TGTGCCAGCAGTAGGCGGGGGGTAGCTGAGCAGTTCTTC
.	.	TRBJ2-7	TRBV6-4	CASIRDFSYEQYF	TGTGCCAGCATCCGGGACTTCTCCTACGAGCAGTACTTC
TRBD2	.	TRBJ2-2	TRBV10-2	CASTIAGDTGELFF	TGCGCCAGTACCATAGCGGGCGATACCGGGGAGCTGTTTTTT
TRBD1	once	TRBJ2-7	TRBV2	CASSVTGAYEQYF	TGTGCCAGCAGTGTCACAGGGGCCTACGAGCAGTACTTC
TRBD1	.	TRBJ1-2	TRBV28	CASSLSGTGDGYTF	TGTGCCAGCAGTTTATCCGGGACAGGGGACGGCTACACCTTC
TRBD1	.	TRBJ1-1	TRBV4-3	CASSRQGHLNTEAFF	TGCGCCAGCAGCCGACAGGGACACTTGAACACTGAAGCTTTCTTT
.	few	TRBJ2-1	TRBV11-2	CASSPYAGDSSYNEQFF	TGTGCCAGCAGCCCTTACGCAGGCGACAGCTCCTACAATGAGCAGTTCTTC
.	.	TRBJ2-1	TRBV28	CASSLVVAGRLNEQFF	TGTGCCAGCAGTCTGGTCGTGGCAGGGAGACTCAATGAGCAGTTCTTC
.	once	TRBJ2-7	TRBV27	CASSLSGGEVSYEQYF	TGTGCCAGCAGTTTATCAGGAGGGGAAGTCTCCTACGAGCAGTACTTC
TRBD2	.	TRBJ2-7	TRBV27	CASSLGAGEGTYEQYF	TGTGCCAGCAGTTTAGGAGCGGGAGAGGGGACCTACGAGCAGTACTTC
.	.	TRBJ1-1	TRBV27	CASSFSGQPVMNTEAFF	TGTGCCAGCAGTTTTTCGGGACAACCTGTAATGAACACTGAAGCTTTCTTT
TRBD1	.	TRBJ1-3	TRBV29-1	CSVEGPGDRPGNTIYF	TGCAGCGTTGAGGGGCCCGGGGACAGGCCTGGAAACACCATATATTTT
TRBD2	.	TRBJ2-7	TRBV6-1	CASSEGLAGLYEQYF	TGTGCCAGCAGCGAGGGACTAGCGGGACTCTACGAGCAGTACTTC
.	.	TRBJ2-1	TRBV27	CASSLSGLAYEQFF	TGTGCCAGCAGTTTATCGGGCCTAGCTTATGAGCAGTTCTTC
.	once	TRBJ2-5	TRBV11-2	CASSSQDRGYQETQYF	TGTGCCAGCAGCTCCCAGGATCGGGGGTACCAAGAGACCCAGTACTTC
TRBD1	.	TRBJ1-4	TRBV2	CASSGQGAATNEKLFF	TGTGCCAGCAGCGGACAGGGCGCGGCAACTAATGAAAAACTGTTTTTT
.	.	TRBJ2-1	TRBV19	CASSLTYSYNEQFF	TGTGCCAGTAGCTTGACCTATTCCTACAATGAGCAGTTCTTC
.	.	TRBJ1-4	TRBV21-1	CASTPQKLQIGKLFF	TGTGCCAGCACCCCCCAAAAGCTTCAGATCGGAAAACTGTTTTTT
TRBD1	.	TRBJ2-7	TRBV19	CASQSEIGGFYEQYF	TGTGCCAGCCAAAGCGAGATAGGGGGCTTCTACGAGCAGTACTTC
.	.	TRBJ2-5	TRBV28	CASSLSGKETQYF	TGTGCCAGCAGTCTAAGCGGCAAAGAGACCCAGTACTTC
TRBD1	once	TRBJ2-7	TRBV9	CASSVGSEGAVYEQYF	TGTGCCAGCAGCGTAGGGTCCGAGGGGGCGGTCTACGAGCAGTACTTC
TRBD2	.	TRBJ2-1	TRBV27	CASSPAGTTIEQFF	TGTGCCAGCAGTCCTGCCGGGACTACGATTGAGCAGTTCTTC
.	.	TRBJ2-6	TRBV9	CASIGAGANVLTF	TGTGCCAGCATTGGGGCTGGGGCCAACGTCCTGACTTTC
.	.	TRBJ1-1	TRBV6-6	CASSQGQGGTEAFF	TGTGCCAGCAGCCAGGGGCAGGGCGGCACTGAAGCTTTCTTT
.	.	TRBJ2-7	TRBV4-1	CASSQDPAGTYEQYF	TGCGCCAGCAGCCAAGATCCGGCAGGGACCTACGAGCAGTACTTC
TRBD1	.	TRBJ2-3	TRBV18	CASSPEDREDWNTQYF	TGTGCCAGCTCACCCGAGGACAGGGAGGATTGGAATACGCAGTATTTT
.	once	TRBJ1-3	TRBV1	CTSSQGEVSGNTIYF	TGCACCAGCAGCCAAGGGGAGGTCTCGGGAAACACCATATATTTT
TRBD2	.	TRBJ2-7	TRBV4-2	CASSRSSGGVYEQYF	TGTGCCAGCAGCCGATCGAGCGGGGGGGTCTACGAGCAGTACTTC
TRBD2	.	TRBJ2-5	TRBV9	CASSPVTEKPGLAEETQYF	TGTGCCAGCAGCCCCGTCACCGAAAAACCGGGACTAGCGGAAGAGACCCAGTACTTC
.	few	TRBJ2-1	TRBV9	CASSVEGEQFF	TGTGCCAGCAGCGTAGAGGGTGAGCAGTTCTTC
.	.	TRBJ2-7	TRBV9	CASSVDARGSAYEQYF	TGTGCCAGCAGCGTAGACGCGAGGGGGAGTGCCTACGAGCAGTACTTC
.	.	TRBJ1-1	TRBV6-1	CASTLGDSRVEAFF	TGTGCCAGCACCCTTGGAGACAGCCGAGTTGAAGCTTTCTTT
.	.	TRBJ2-3	TRBV4-1	CASSQENAAGTDTQYF	TGCGCCAGCAGCCAAGAGAACGCAGCGGGCACAGATACGCAGTATTTT
TRBD1	.	TRBJ1-2	TRBV9	CASSGGGAPYGYTF	TGTGCCAGCAGCGGAGGGGGCGCGCCCTATGGCTACACCTTC
TRBD1	.	TRBJ2-7	TRBV28	CASSSPDRGNEQYF	TGTGCCAGCAGTTCCCCCGACAGGGGAAACGAGCAGTACTTC